This is a list of T cell receptor beta chains from one sample in a study of blood T cell repertoires in COVID-19. Generated by immunoSEQ multiplex PCR, the TCRdb table keeps only in-frame clones and is missing some. This table holds 180,000 or so clones, roughly 84% found once. Sequences were obtained from PBMCs or T cells enriched from blood (not recorded which). The receptors were sampled from a woman aged 55-69 years who had recovered from COVID-19. CDR3s leave out the opening cysteine and the closing phenylalanine or tryptophan. Each record gives: V gene, J gene, CDR3 protein.

>TRBV28|TRBJ2-3
ASRPSGTDTQY
>TRBV19|TRBJ2-3
ASSISGGGVMDTQY
>TRBV10-3|TRBJ2-1
AISVGSTKSNEQF
>TRBV4-1|TRBJ2-3
ASSQSGTGGSTDTQY
>TRBV5-1|TRBJ1-4
ASSLAGQGGEKLF
>TRBV11-2|TRBJ1-4
ASSLTASYGEKLF
>TRBV12-3/TRBV12-4|TRBJ2-5
ASSFLETQY
>TRBV10-3|TRBJ1-2
AISQDRDDGYT
>TRBV5-1|TRBJ2-7
ASSLVPGQGQEQY
>TRBV4-2|TRBJ1-1
ASSRQTGLNTEAF
>TRBV5-6|TRBJ2-1
ASSLYSGRILGLYNEQF
>TRBV7-2|TRBJ1-2
ASSFSMTGFYGYT
>TRBV5-1|TRBJ2-5
ASSGPTIQETQY
>TRBV7-9|TRBJ1-2
ASSPRQGLNGYT
>TRBV5-4|TRBJ1-2
ASSTNRGGYT
>TRBV9|TRBJ1-1
ASSVGPGSIEAF
>TRBV11-2|TRBJ2-1
ASSFTSDPYNEQF
>TRBV6-5|TRBJ2-1
ASYPGLAHYNEQF
>TRBV7-9|TRBJ2-7
ASSSPPQYQEQY
>TRBV4-2|TRBJ2-1
ASSQDGRGGDGSYNEQF
>TRBV10-1|TRBJ1-1
ASPDRDYTEAF
>TRBV6-2/TRBV6-3|TRBJ2-3
ASSYSTRVADTQY
>TRBV19|TRBJ1-1
ASSVRGDLGTEAF
>TRBV28|TRBJ1-2
ASSRGQGRYGYT
>TRBV2|TRBJ2-1
ASSGQEGSQDEQF
>TRBV20-1|TRBJ2-5
SASGPTGAGGQETQY
>TRBV27|TRBJ2-7
ASRRASGSDEQY
>TRBV6-1|TRBJ1-1
ASSEALGSSSGAF
>TRBV19|TRBJ1-1
ASAGQGNTEAF
>TRBV6-1|TRBJ1-2
ASSEGTGSNYGYT
>TRBV9|TRBJ2-7
ASSVSPGLTYEQY
>TRBV28|TRBJ1-2
ASSLVVNYGYT
>TRBV28|TRBJ2-1
ASIEAGGYNEQF
>TRBV2|TRBJ1-1
ASSAFLDRGDTEAF
>TRBV30|TRBJ1-2
AWSLPGRVTLYT
>TRBV7-6|TRBJ2-7
ASSQGHREQY
>TRBV4-1|TRBJ2-3
ASSQEREDTQY
>TRBV5-4|TRBJ2-7
ASSLSWTSGGEAYEQY
>TRBV6-1|TRBJ1-1
ASSLQGGDTEAF
>TRBV5-1|TRBJ2-7
ASSPEGAHEQY
>TRBV5-1|TRBJ1-5
ASSTRAGILGGQPQH